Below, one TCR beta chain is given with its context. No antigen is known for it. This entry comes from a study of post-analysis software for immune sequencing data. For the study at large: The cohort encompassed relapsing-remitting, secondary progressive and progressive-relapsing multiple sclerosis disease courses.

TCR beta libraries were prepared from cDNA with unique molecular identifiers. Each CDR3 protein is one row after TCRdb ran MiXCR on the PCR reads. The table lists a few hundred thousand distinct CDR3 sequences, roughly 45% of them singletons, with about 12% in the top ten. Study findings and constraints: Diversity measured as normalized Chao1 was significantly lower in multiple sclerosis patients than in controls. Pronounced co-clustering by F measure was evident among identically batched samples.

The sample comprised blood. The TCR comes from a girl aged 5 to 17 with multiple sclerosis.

For the CDR3, the DNA is TGTGCCAGCAACAAACAGGGGGCTCGCTACGAGCAGTACTTC. Translation: CASNKQGARYEQYF. The rearrangement joins TRBV6-2 or TRBV6-3 to TRBJ2-7; 9 nucleotides match TRBD1. After removal of 7 bases from V and 3 bases from J, the junction contained 7 bases not matched to a gene. Looked up from germline, CDR1 is MNHEY and CDR2 is SVGEGT. The CDR3 contains 14 residues.